This TCR beta chain is from a study of blood T cell repertoires in COVID-19. Study information: The samples span acute and convalescent COVID-19 from the United States, Italy and Spain. In each case, the material was cDNA or gDNA derived from T cells, B-cell-depleted T cells, or PBMCs.

On this clone: The same CDR3 is also encoded by other DNA sequences in this sample.

CDR3 size: 16 residues. Deletions cut 7 bases from V and 0 bases from J, with 16 bases between. The germline gives CDR1 LNHDA, CDR2 SQIVND (reference sequence). Per the original methods: Reference gene primer amplification in the assay estimated nucleated cell counts. Repertoires were generated with immunoSEQ multiplex PCR, while TCRdb's copy carries only in-frame clones and drops some. That table gives V, J and clone size, and the DNA gave D and trimming. In the table there are roughly 200,000 clones, 90% of which are singletons. This chain links TRBV19 with TRBJ1-5, with D tentatively TRBD1 (5 bases). The clonotype originates from a man aged 45-60 years with acute or convalescent COVID-19. The sample was peripheral blood. The CDR3 reads CASTDRGGYSNQPQHF. In DNA form, the CDR3 reads TGTGCCAGTACCGACCGGGGGGGATATAGCAATCAGCCCCAGCATTTT.